The 20 T cell receptor beta chains below all came from one sample that was sequenced in a study of tumor-infiltrating lymphocytes in primary liver carcinoma. Each 20-30 mg portion of unsorted bulk tissue served as the source for co-extraction of RNA and DNA. Researchers generated TCR beta cDNA from about 500 ng of total RNA, relying on a constant-region primer. It was through three nested multiplex PCR rounds of slightly modified ARM-PCR that TCR beta libraries arose. PCR rounds one and two used TRBV1-TRBV30 forward primers with a C-beta reverse primer for around 11 cycles each. One entry per CDR3 protein results from TCRdb running MiXCR on the multiplex PCR reads. Here the sample spans approximately 45,000 distinct CDR3 sequences, around 70% being singletons. Material for sequencing was liver tumor tissue from sampling region 2. Subset of the sample: tumor region T2, inferior pole. These receptors originate from a man aged 40-50 years with primary liver carcinoma and hepatitis B virus infection.

CDR3 DNA sequence: TGTACCATCAGCTGGCGCGATGAGCAGTTCTTC. It yields the protein CTISWRDEQFF. The chain combines TRBV5-4 with TRBJ2-1; D is unresolved. This CDR3 has 11 amino acids. Germline CDR1 and CDR2: SGHNT and YYREEE (reference sequence).

To note about this clonotype: Given the absence of the conserved phenylalanine or tryptophan at the CDR3 end, a read error is likely. This chain links TRBV4-1 with TRBJ2-5, with TRBD2 as a possible D gene (5 bases). The CDR3 sequence is 13 residues long. Germline V gene lookup returns CDR1 MGHRA and CDR2 YSYEKL. Deletions cut 4 bases from V and 0 bases from J, with 6 bases between. CDR3 residues: CASSPGYQETQYL. Written as DNA, the CDR3 is TGCGCCAGCAGCCCGGGGTACCAAGAGACCCAGTACCTC.

The V and J genes are TRBV11-3 and TRBJ1-5; tentative D call: TRBD1 (5 bases). CDR1 is SGHNT and CDR2 is YENEEA in the germline V gene. The CDR3 is 15 amino acids. The CDR3 bases are TGTATCAGCAACTTAGATCTGGGGGTGGCTCAGCCCCAGCATTTT. Its protein product is CISNLDLGVAQPQHF.

This clonotype occurred many times. V gene TRBV5-4 combines with J gene TRBJ2-7, with 8 bases matching TRBD2. This CDR3 spans 16 amino acids. Trimming cost V 2 bases and J 5 bases; bases outside gene matches: 12. Germline V gene data show CDR1 as SGHNT and CDR2 as YYREEE (reference sequence). CDR3 sequence: CASSFGREGPQDEQYF. In DNA form, the CDR3 reads TGTGCCAGCAGCTTTGGTCGGGAGGGCCCTCAGGACGAGCAGTACTTC.

A note on this clonotype: This may arise from a read error, as a much more abundant clone is one base away. This chain uses TRBV7-3 with TRBJ2-1, with 9 bases that match TRBD2. This CDR3 has 17 residues. From germline, CDR1 is SGHTA and CDR2 FQGTGA. The CDR3 DNA reads TGTACCAGCAGCTTAGCCCCTGTCGCGGGAGGGTACAATGAGCAGTTCTTC. Amino acids: CTSSLAPVAGGYNEQFF.

In regard to this clonotype: The junction shows a germline mismatch at one end, possibly a read error. This chain connects TRBV11-2 to TRBJ2-1; a weak D match, TRBD1 (6 bases). The germline V gene has CDR1 SGHAT and CDR2 FQNNGV. This CDR3 is built from 17 residues. The chain's CDR3 is CAINLGNRASSYNEQLF. The CDR3 DNA reads TGTGCCATCAACTTAGGTAACAGGGCGAGCTCCTACAATGAGCAGCTCTTC.

This clonotype was recorded at least ten times. Here the CDR3 reads CASSSGTTLHNEQFF. The DNA of the CDR3 is TGCGCCAGCAGCTCCGGGACAACCCTACACAATGAGCAGTTCTTC. This chain uses TRBV5-1 with TRBJ2-1, with D maybe TRBD1 (6 bases). The CDR3 spans 15 residues. V was cut by 3 bases and J by 5 bases, with 15 bases left in between. The V gene's germline CDR1 is SGHRS and CDR2 YFSETQ.

Regarding this clonotype: The junction shows a germline mismatch at one end, possibly a read error. V usage is TRBV14 and J usage is TRBJ2-1; unclear D gene. The length of the CDR3 is 16 residues. Germline loops: CDR1 SGHDN, CDR2 FVKESK. The CDR3 nucleotides read TGTGCCAGCAGTGCTGTAGTGGGATGGGTAAACAATGAGCGGTTCTTC. Translation: CASSAVVGWVNNERFF.

By proportion, this clonotype is large. This chain connects TRBV29-1 to TRBJ1-1; tentatively, D is TRBD1 (5 bases). V was trimmed by 5 bases and J by 5 bases, leaving 12 bases between them. Germline CDR1 and CDR2: SQVTM and ANQGSEA. The CDR3 sequence is 12 residues long. This chain's CDR3 is CSVRWGATEAFF. The CDR3 DNA is TGCAGCGTTCGATGGGGCGCGACTGAAGCTTTCTTT.

With regard to this clonotype: The junction and the germline gene differ at one end; a read error may be behind it. The chain uses TRBV12-3 or TRBV12-4 and TRBJ2-7; D is perhaps TRBD1 or TRBD2 (5 bases each). The tail of the sequence fits TRBJ2-5 better, so the J call may be wrong. The CDR3 contains 12 residues. The CDR3 coding sequence is TGTACCAGCAGCAGGGAGAGCGGGACCCAGTACTTC. Its translation: CTSSRESGTQYF.

A note on this clonotype: A much larger clone is a single base away; this may be a read error. The chain combines TRBV7-9 with TRBJ2-5; D is uncertain. The germline gives CDR1 SEHNR, CDR2 FQNEAQ (reference sequence). The length of the CDR3 is 12 residues. The CDR3 is CISSLEGETQYF. CDR3 DNA: TGTATCAGCAGCTTAGAAGGAGAGACCCAGTACTTC.

Notes on this clonotype: In this CDR3 the conserved last residue, phenylalanine or tryptophan, is missing, so a read error is likely. The chain joins TRBV29-1 to TRBJ1-5, with 8 bases lining up with TRBD1. The CDR3 contains 13 residues. The germline V gene encodes CDR1 SQVTM and CDR2 ANQGSEA. CDR3 bases: TGCAGCGTCGGGACAGGTCAAAATCAGCCTCAGCATGTT. Its translation: CSVGTGQNQPQHV.

About this clonotype itself: The junction does not match germline at one end; this may be a read error. The rearrangement links TRBV4-2 to TRBJ1-3; 9 positions match TRBD1. Germline V CDR1 and CDR2: LGHNA, YNFKEQ. CDR3 size: 21 residues. The chain's CDR3 is CASSQEGLTGGRIPSGNTIYF. DNA of the CDR3: TGTGCCAGCAGCCAAGAAGGCTTGACAGGGGGTCGTATTCCCTCTGGAAACACTATATATTTT.

About this clonotype itself: At one of its ends the junction is not consistent with the germline gene, which may arise from a read error. The chain uses TRBV7-9 and TRBJ2-3; 11 nucleotides match TRBD2. The CDR3 loop spans 19 amino acids. Germline-derived CDR1 and CDR2 are SEHNR and FQNEAQ (reference sequence). DNA of the CDR3: TGTGCCAGCAACCAAAGCCTAGCGGGAGGACGAATCCGCACAGATACGCACTATTTT. It encodes CASNQSLAGGRIRTDTHYF.

In the case of this clonotype: It is likely a read error, because the conserved phenylalanine at the end of the CDR3 is missing. V and J are TRBV11-2 and TRBJ2-3, with 8 bases that match TRBD2. V gave up 2 bases and J gave up 8 bases; unmatched junction bases: 12. Germline lookup yields CDR1 SGHAT and CDR2 FQNNGV. This CDR3 has 16 residues. The CDR3 DNA reads as TGTGCCAGCAGCTTACAAGCGGGAGTCAGCATAGGTACGCAGTATCTT. This sequence encodes CASSLQAGVSIGTQYL.

This clonotype was observed a single time. A much more abundant neighbour one base away suggests this may be a read error. The chain joins TRBV2 to TRBJ2-5, with a tentative D call TRBD1 (5 bases). V lost 11 bases and J 6 bases, leaving 25 bases between the germline ends. CDR1 and CDR2 from the germline V gene are SNHLY and FYNNEI. The CDR3 spans 15 residues. CDR3 sequence (DNA): TGTGCCGGATCTTTAGCAAGGGGTGGTACGAAGACCCAGTACTTC. The encoded protein is CAGSLARGGTKTQYF.

This clonotype was recorded only once. One end of the junction fails to match germline, which may point to a read error. The rearrangement joins TRBV7-3 to TRBJ2-2, with TRBD2 identical over 10 bases. Germline loops: CDR1 SGHTA, CDR2 FQGTGA. This CDR3 is 16 amino acids long. For the CDR3, the DNA is TGTGCTAGCAGCTTAACAACTAGCGGGAACACCGGGGGGCTGTTTTTT. Its protein product is CASSLTTSGNTGGLFF.

Note on this clonotype: The junction differs from germline at one of its ends, possibly a read error. As DNA, the CDR3 is TGTACCAGCAGTTTTGAGCTGAATGAGAAGTTCTTC. As protein: CTSSFELNEKFF. This rearrangement joins TRBV28 to TRBJ2-1; D remains unclear. Per the germline V gene, CDR1 is MDHEN and CDR2 is SYDVKM. The CDR3 has 12 residues.

In regard to this clonotype: Being one base from a much bigger clone, this may be a read error. This CDR3 fails to terminate in the conserved phenylalanine or tryptophan, so it likely reflects a read error. V gene TRBV6-5 combines with J gene TRBJ2-1; no reliable D call. The V end was cut by 5 bases, the J end by 6 bases, with 11 bases between. The germline CDR1 and CDR2 sequences are MNHEY and SVGAGI. The CDR3 has 13 residues. In nucleotides, the CDR3 is TGTGCCAGCAGTAGACCAGCCTCCAATGAGCAGTTCTAC. This translates into CASSRPASNEQFY.

About this clonotype: This is likely a read error, given that the CDR3 carries no conserved phenylalanine or tryptophan at its end. This chain joins TRBV6-1 and TRBJ1-4, with D unclear. Germline V lookup: CDR1 MNHNS, CDR2 SASEGT. V was pared by 4 bases and J by 0 bases, with 12 bases between. The CDR3 runs 16 residues. In DNA, the CDR3 is TGTGCCAGCAGTGGAGCGGGTCTGGCAACTAATGAAAAACTGTTTTAT. Amino acids: CASSGAGLATNEKLFY.